A selection of T cell receptor beta chains follows, all from one sample in a study of blood T cell repertoires in COVID-19. Data came from immunoSEQ multiplex PCR; TCRdb stores just in-frame clones and leaves some out. The sample contains about 350,000 clones, roughly 90% of which appear only once. Sequencing input: PBMCs or T cells enriched from blood (not recorded which). All receptors come from a woman aged 25 to 39 who had been exposed to COVID-19. Each CDR3 is given with its conserved first and last residue. The D gene is left open where the match is weak. Size values are once, few and many counts, or a class for expanded clones, and some rows have none.

CDR3aa	CDR3nt	d_gene	v_gene	len	j_gene	abundance
CATRDRLNQPQHF	TGTGCCACCAGGGACAGGTTGAATCAGCCCCAGCATTTT	TRBD1	TRBV24-1	13	TRBJ1-5	once
CASSVSIQETQYF	TGTGCCAGCAGCGTTTCAATCCAAGAGACCCAGTACTTC	NA	TRBV9	13	TRBJ2-5	NA
CASSTASSGRETQYF	TGTGCCAGTAGTACCGCCTCTAGCGGGAGGGAGACCCAGTACTTC	TRBD2	TRBV19	15	TRBJ2-5	few
CASSKRSPTVPYEQYF	TGTGCCAGCAGCAAACGGTCCCCTACGGTCCCCTACGAGCAGTACTTC	NA	TRBV21-1	16	TRBJ2-7	NA
CASSLAELGAFF	TGTGCCAGCAGCTTAGCAGAACTAGGAGCTTTCTTT	NA	TRBV7-9	12	TRBJ1-1	NA
CASKLGLATSYEQYF	TGTGCCAGCAAATTGGGACTTGCAACCTCCTACGAGCAGTACTTC	NA	TRBV27	15	TRBJ2-7	NA
CASSPPGHREGTWQYF	TGTGCCAGCTCACCCCCGGGCCACCGGGAGGGAACCTGGCAGTACTTC	TRBD2	TRBV18	16	TRBJ2-7	NA
CASSFAGGQLGF	TGTGCCAGCAGTTTCGCCGGAGGACAGCTCGGATTC	NA	TRBV12-3/TRBV12-4	12	TRBJ2-7	NA
CAIRDGELSYEQYF	TGTGCCATCAGGGACGGGGAATTATCCTACGAGCAGTACTTC	NA	TRBV10-3	14	TRBJ2-7	NA
CASSLGLAVSTDTQYF	TGCGCCAGCAGCTTGGGTCTAGCGGTTAGCACAGATACGCAGTATTTT	TRBD2	TRBV5-1	16	TRBJ2-3	once
CASSPARQPQHF	TGTGCCAGCTCACCAGCCCGGCAGCCCCAGCATTTT	NA	TRBV18	12	TRBJ1-5	NA
CASGRDRVNTEAFF	TGTGCTAGTGGCAGGGACAGGGTGAACACTGAAGCTTTCTTT	TRBD1	TRBV12-5	14	TRBJ1-1	NA
CASSLRDTFQETQYF	TGTGCCAGCAGTTTACGGGATACCTTTCAAGAGACCCAGTACTTC	NA	TRBV28	15	TRBJ2-5	NA
CASSLPGLALGANEQFF	TGTGCCAGCAGTCTCCCGGGACTAGCGCTTGGGGCCAATGAGCAGTTCTTC	TRBD2	TRBV28	17	TRBJ2-1	NA
CASSPSGRGYEQYF	TGTGCCAGCAGCCCGAGCGGGAGGGGGTACGAGCAGTACTTC	TRBD2	TRBV5-6	14	TRBJ2-7	NA
CAWNMAGHDNEQFF	TGTGCCTGGAATATGGCGGGGCACGACAATGAGCAGTTCTTC	NA	TRBV30	14	TRBJ2-1	NA
CASSLGDRVGYEQYF	TGTGCCAGCAGCTTAGGGGACAGGGTGGGCTACGAGCAGTACTTC	TRBD1	TRBV7-6	15	TRBJ2-7	NA
CASSHPNRGRNTEAFF	TGTGCCAGCAGCCATCCGAACAGGGGGCGGAACACTGAAGCTTTCTTT	TRBD1	TRBV14	16	TRBJ1-1	few